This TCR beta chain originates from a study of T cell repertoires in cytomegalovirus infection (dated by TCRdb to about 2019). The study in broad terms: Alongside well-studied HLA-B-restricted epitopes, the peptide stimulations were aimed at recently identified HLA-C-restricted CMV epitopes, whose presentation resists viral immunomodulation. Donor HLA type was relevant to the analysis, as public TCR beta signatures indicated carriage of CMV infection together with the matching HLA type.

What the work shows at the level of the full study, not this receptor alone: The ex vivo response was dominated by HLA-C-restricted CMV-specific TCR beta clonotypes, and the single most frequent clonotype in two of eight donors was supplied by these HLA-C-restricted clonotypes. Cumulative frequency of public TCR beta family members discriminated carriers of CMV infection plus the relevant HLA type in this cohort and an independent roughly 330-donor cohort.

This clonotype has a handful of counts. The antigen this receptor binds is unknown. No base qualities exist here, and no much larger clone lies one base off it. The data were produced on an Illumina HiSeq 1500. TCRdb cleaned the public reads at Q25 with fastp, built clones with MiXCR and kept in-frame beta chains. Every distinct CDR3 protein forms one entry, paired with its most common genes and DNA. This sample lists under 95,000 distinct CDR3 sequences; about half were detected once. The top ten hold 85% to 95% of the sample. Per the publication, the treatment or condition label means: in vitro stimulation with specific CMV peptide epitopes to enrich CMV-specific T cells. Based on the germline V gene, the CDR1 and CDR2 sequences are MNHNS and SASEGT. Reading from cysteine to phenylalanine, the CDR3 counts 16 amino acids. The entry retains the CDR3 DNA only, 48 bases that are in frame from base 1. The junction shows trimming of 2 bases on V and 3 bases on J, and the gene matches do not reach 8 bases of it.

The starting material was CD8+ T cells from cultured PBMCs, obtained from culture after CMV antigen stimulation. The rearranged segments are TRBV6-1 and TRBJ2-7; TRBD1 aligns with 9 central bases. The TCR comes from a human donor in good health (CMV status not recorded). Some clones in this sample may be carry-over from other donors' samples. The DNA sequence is TGTGCCAGCAGTGAAATGGGGACAGGGCCCCGCTACGAGCAGTACTTC. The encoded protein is CASSEMGTGPRYEQYF.